Below, 28 T cell receptor beta chains from the same sample are listed, as sequenced in a study of glioma-infiltrating T cells. Using RNA template, CDR3s of TCR alpha and beta were amplified with iRepertoire arm-PCR. MiXCR, run by TCRdb on the multiplex PCR reads, gives a single entry per CDR3 protein. The table lists fewer than 110,000 distinct CDR3 sequences, 25% to 30% of them singletons, with about 40% in the top ten. The material sequenced was glioma tissue, nonneoplastic brain tissue, or PBMCs (not recorded which). These receptors were obtained from a human donor with low-grade glioma or glioblastoma, undergoing nonglioma brain surgery, or in good health (not recorded which).

This clonotype was seen at least ten times. V gene TRBV6-6 combines with J gene TRBJ1-3; D gene unclear. This CDR3 is built from 16 residues. Germline V gene sequence: CDR1 MNHNY, CDR2 SVGAGI (reference sequence). V was pared by 0 bases and J by 0 bases, with 9 bases between. CDR3 nucleotide sequence: TGTGCCAGCAGTTACTCGGGTGTCGACTCTGGAAACACCATATATTTT. Translating it yields CASSYSGVDSGNTIYF.

The chain uses TRBV7-9 and TRBJ2-7, with D possibly matching TRBD2 (6 bases). The CDR3 loop spans 12 amino acids. Germline V lookup: CDR1 SEHNR, CDR2 FQNEAQ (reference sequence). V lost 8 bases and J 7 bases, leaving 15 bases between the germline ends. CDR3 sequence (DNA): TGTGCCAGCGTCTCCCGGGAGAATGAGCAGTACTTC. Its protein product is CASVSRENEQYF.

Concerning this clonotype itself: It may be a read error: a sequence one base away is much more abundant. The J gene is TRBJ2-7, the V gene TRBV10-3; D unresolved. Germline assignment: CDR1 ENHRY and CDR2 SYGVKD. Trimming stripped 4 bases from V and 2 bases from J, with 9 bases between. The CDR3 contains 13 residues. This CDR3 is CAISVSYAYEQYF. Here the CDR3 DNA reads TGTGCCATCAGTGTAAGCTATGCCTACGAGCAGTACTTC.

Concerning this clonotype itself: Just one base apart from a much larger clone, this may be a read error. The chain uses TRBV2 and TRBJ1-5; 7 bases map to TRBD1. From germline, CDR1 is SNHLY and CDR2 FYNNEI. V shed 5 bases, J shed 4 bases, and the junction held 8 bases outside the gene matches. The CDR3 covers 15 residues. CDR3 region: CASSQQTGLNQPQHF. CDR3 in DNA: TGTGCCAGCAGTCAACAGACAGGGCTAAATCAGCCCCAGCATTTT.

The rearrangement joins TRBV11-1 to TRBJ2-7; 8 nucleotides align to TRBD2. Germline-derived CDR1 and CDR2 are SGHAT and FQDESV (reference sequence). V trimming: 2 bases; J trimming: 0 bases; junction bases outside the gene matches: 3. This CDR3 region has 15 residues. CDR3 amino acids: CASSLTSGVSYEQYF. For the CDR3, the DNA is TGTGCCAGCAGCTTAACTAGCGGCGTCTCCTACGAGCAGTACTTC.

V usage is TRBV4-2 and J usage is TRBJ2-3, with 8 bases fitting TRBD2. From germline, CDR1 is LGHNA and CDR2 YNFKEQ. With V trimmed by 8 bases and J by 2 bases, 9 bases remained unmatched. The CDR3 spans 15 residues. The CDR3 reads CASGVGGEDTDTQYF. CDR3 in DNA: TGTGCCAGCGGGGTCGGGGGGGAGGACACAGATACGCAGTATTTT.

This clonotype was recorded many times. The rearrangement uses TRBV6-1 and TRBJ2-3; D might be TRBD1 (7 bases). CDR3 length: 16 amino acids. Germline V CDR1 and CDR2: MNHNS, SASEGT. The ends were cut back, 6 bases at V and 4 bases at J, with 20 bases in the middle. In DNA form, the CDR3 reads TGTGCCAGCAGCCTCACAGGGGTGGGGGGTCCAGATACGCAGTATTTT. This translates into CASSLTGVGGPDTQYF.

The chain employs TRBV5-5 and TRBJ2-2; D ambiguous. The CDR3 sequence is 15 residues long. V lost 5 bases and J 2 bases, leaving 13 bases between the germline ends. Germline CDR1 is SGHKS and CDR2 is YYEKEE (reference sequence). CDR3 region: CASRFTGFNTGELFF. The CDR3 DNA sequence: TGTGCCAGCAGATTCACGGGTTTTAACACCGGGGAGCTGTTTTTT.

The chain joins TRBV30 to TRBJ2-2, with D possibly TRBD1 on 6 matching bases. The CDR3 length is 14 residues. The germline gives CDR1 GTSNPN, CDR2 SVGIG (reference sequence). Trimming removed 5 bases at V and 5 bases at J, with 15 bases between. The chain's CDR3 is CAWSSRQATGELFF. The CDR3 DNA reads as TGTGCCTGGTCCTCCCGACAGGCAACCGGGGAGCTGTTTTTT.

The V and J genes are TRBV20-1 and TRBJ2-7; D remains unclear. V was pared by 0 bases and J by 0 bases, with 12 bases between. Per the germline V gene, CDR1 is DFQATT and CDR2 is SNEGSKA (reference sequence). The CDR3 has 15 amino acids. Here the CDR3 reads CSARDSFKSSYEQYF. The CDR3 nucleotides are TGCAGTGCTAGAGATAGCTTTAAGAGCTCCTACGAGCAGTACTTC.

This clonotype turned up a few times. This chain joins TRBV2 and TRBJ2-2, with 8 bases matching TRBD1. The J segment lost 7 bases and the V segment lost 6 bases, leaving 10 bases of the junction unmatched. This CDR3 contains 15 residues. Germline V CDR1 and CDR2: SNHLY, FYNNEI. CDR3 residues: CASSRQGIGIGELFF. Written as DNA, the CDR3 is TGTGCCAGCAGCCGACAGGGGATCGGTATCGGGGAGCTGTTTTTT.

The sample holds a few counts of this clonotype. This rearrangement joins TRBV18 to TRBJ1-2; D unclear. The germline gives CDR1 KGHSH, CDR2 LQKENI. The CDR3 sequence is 15 residues long. V lost 0 bases, J lost 3 bases, and 11 bases lay in between. DNA for the CDR3: TGTGCCAGCTCACCACCAATGTCGGCAGACTATGGCTACACCTTC. Protein product: CASSPPMSADYGYTF.

This clonotype was seen ten or more times. V gene TRBV7-9 combines with J gene TRBJ2-3; D remains unclear. Trimming took off 3 bases at V and 5 bases at J, with 6 bases between the two ends. The CDR3 contains 12 residues. The germline V gene has CDR1 SEHNR and CDR2 FQNEAQ (reference sequence). The chain's CDR3 is CASSFTKDTQYF. The CDR3 DNA reads TGTGCCAGCAGCTTTACAAAAGATACGCAGTATTTT.

Turning to this clonotype: A much larger clone sits a single nucleotide away, making a read error possible. This chain links TRBV7-6 with TRBJ2-7; D is perhaps TRBD1 (5 bases). The CDR3 spans 12 residues. V was clipped by 0 bases and J by 6 bases, with 6 bases between them. Germline CDR1 reads SGHVS; CDR2 reads FNYEAQ. In DNA form, the CDR3 reads TGTGCCAGCAGCTTAGCAGGGGCCGAGCAGTACTTC. It is translated as CASSLAGAEQYF.

This clonotype came up many times. This chain connects TRBV6-1 to TRBJ2-1, with D perhaps matching TRBD2 (5 bases). The CDR3 has 12 amino acids. V lost 7 bases and J lost 4, with 8 bases in between. Looked up from germline, CDR1 is MNHNS and CDR2 is SASEGT. As DNA, the CDR3 is TGTGCCAGCACCCGGGGATACAATGAGCAGTTCTTC. It specifies CASTRGYNEQFF.

This clonotype was found many times. The chain links TRBV6-1 to TRBJ2-7, with a weak D call TRBD1 (6 bases). V was shortened by 5 bases and J by 2 bases, with 10 bases between the two germline ends. The CDR3 sequence is 13 residues long. Germline V gene sequence: CDR1 MNHNS, CDR2 SASEGT. The CDR3 here is CASSTGQPYEQYF. The CDR3 bases are TGTGCCAGCAGTACCGGACAGCCCTACGAGCAGTACTTC.

Ten or more counts support this clonotype. The junction does not match germline at one end; this may be a read error. This sequence joins TRBV7-2 and TRBJ1-1; D unclear. CDR1 is SGHTA and CDR2 is FQGNSA in the germline V gene. The CDR3 is made up of 14 amino acids. CDR3 sequence reads: CASTLAPENTEAFF. CDR3 sequence (DNA): TGTGCCAGCACCTTAGCCCCGGAGAACACTGAAGCTTTCTTT.

V and J are TRBV29-1 and TRBJ1-2; 8 bases are shared with TRBD1. V was pared by 0 bases and J by 8 bases, with 14 bases of the junction left unmatched. The length of the CDR3 is 16 residues. Germline V gives CDR1 SQVTM, CDR2 ANQGSEA. As DNA, the CDR3 is TGCAGCGTTGAAGATAGGGGGACAGGTTGGCATGAGGGCTACACCTTC. It translates to CSVEDRGTGWHEGYTF.

This clonotype was seen at least ten times. This chain connects TRBV28 to TRBJ1-5; D remains unclear. The length of the CDR3 is 13 residues. The germline V gene has CDR1 MDHEN and CDR2 SYDVKM. V was cut by 8 bases and J by 8 bases, with 16 bases left in between. CDR3 DNA: TGTGCCAGCCACACTCTCCGCGGGGAGCCCCAGCATTTT. Translating it yields CASHTLRGEPQHF. Drawing the rest from reference TRBV28 and TRBJ1-5, the complete variable domain is DVKVTQSSRYLVKRTGEKVFLECVQDMDHENMFWYRQDPGLGLRLIYFSYDVKMKEKGDIPEGYSVSREKKERFSLILESASTNQTSMYLCASHTLRGEPQHFGDGTRLSIL.

Many counts were recorded for this clonotype. The chain joins TRBV7-9 to TRBJ2-7; D possibly corresponds to TRBD1 (6 bases). The V end lost 5 bases, the J end lost 4 bases, and 21 bases lay between the germline ends. The germline V gene has CDR1 SEHNR and CDR2 FQNEAQ (reference sequence). The CDR3 runs 16 residues. CDR3 nucleotide sequence: TGTGCCAGCAGCCCCCTTACGACAGGCCGGGGATACGAGCAGTACTTC. Its translation is CASSPLTTGRGYEQYF.

The sample holds many counts of this clonotype. The CDR3 DNA reads as TGTGCCAGCAGAGTACAGGGCGCAACTAATGAAAAACTGTTTTTT. It is translated as CASRVQGATNEKLFF. The J gene is TRBJ1-4, the V gene TRBV2, with D possibly matching TRBD1 (6 bases). The V end was cut by 6 bases, the J end by 0 bases, with 11 bases between. The CDR3 extends over 15 amino acids. Germline CDR1 SNHLY, CDR2 FYNNEI. The whole variable domain, remainder taken from reference TRBV2 and TRBJ1-4, is EPEVTQTPSHQVTQMGQEVILRCVPISNHLYFYWYRQILGQKVEFLVSFYNNEISEKSEIFDDQFSVERPDGSNFTLKIRSTKLEDSAMYFCASRVQGATNEKLFFGSGTQLSVL.

This clonotype was observed many times. This chain links TRBV20-1 with TRBJ1-6; tentative D call: TRBD1 (5 bases). CDR3 length equals 15 residues. Germline V gene sequence: CDR1 DFQATT, CDR2 SNEGSKA (reference sequence). V was cut by 3 bases and J by 0 bases, with 9 bases left in between. The CDR3: CSASQGSSYNSPLHF. The DNA of the CDR3 is TGCAGTGCTAGTCAGGGCAGCTCCTATAATTCACCCCTCCACTTT.

This clonotype occurred many times. The J gene is TRBJ1-2, the V gene TRBV6-1, with D unclear. Germline V CDR1 and CDR2: MNHNS, SASEGT. Deletions cut 5 bases from V and 3 bases from J, with 22 bases between. The CDR3 covers 17 residues. CDR3: CASSNSALRGGYYGYTF. CDR3 nucleotides: TGTGCCAGCAGTAATTCCGCCCTCCGGGGAGGCTACTATGGCTACACCTTC.

This clonotype came up many times. The chain couples TRBV27 to TRBJ2-5, with TRBD2 identical over 10 bases. Per germline, CDR1 MNHEY and CDR2 SMNVEV (reference sequence). The CDR3 sequence is 17 residues long. The V segment lost 6 bases and the J segment 3 bases; nucleotides outside the gene matches: 13. CDR3 region: CASRSSGGLTIEETQYF. The DNA of the CDR3 is TGTGCCAGCAGATCTAGCGGGGGCCTTACCATCGAAGAGACCCAGTACTTC.

V is TRBV5-1 and J is TRBJ1-6, with 9 positions matching TRBD1. The CDR3 runs 14 residues. V shed 4 bases and J 6 bases; nucleotides not matched to a gene: 2. The germline V gene has CDR1 SGHRS and CDR2 YFSETQ. The CDR3 region has the DNA TGCGCCAGCAGCGAGGACAGGGGTAATTCACCCCTCCACTTT. Translated: CASSEDRGNSPLHF.

The gene calls are TRBV9 and TRBJ2-3, with TRBD2 matching over 8 bases. The junction had 6 bases not matched to a gene; V was cut back by 3 bases and J by 0 bases. Germline loops: CDR1 SGDLS, CDR2 YYNGEE. The length of the CDR3 is 16 residues. In DNA, the CDR3 is TGTGCCAGCAGCGCCCATAGCGGGGCTAGCACAGATACGCAGTATTTT. Protein: CASSAHSGASTDTQYF.

The CDR3 bases are TGTGCCAGTAGTAGGTGGAGTGAGAGCACAGATACGCAGTATTTT. Amino acid sequence: CASSRWSESTDTQYF. This chain connects TRBV19 to TRBJ2-3, with D unresolved. Germline CDR1 is LNHDA and CDR2 is SQIVND (reference sequence). CDR3 length equals 15 residues. V was trimmed by 4 bases and J by 0 bases, leaving 11 bases between them.

Comments on this clonotype: Since a much larger clone is just one base distant, this may be a read error. Since the CDR3 does not end with the conserved phenylalanine or tryptophan, this likely comes from a read error. The chain employs TRBV7-2 and TRBJ1-5, with D perhaps matching TRBD1 (6 bases). CDR1 is SGHTA, CDR2 FQGNSA, per germline. V lost 3 bases and J 3 bases, leaving 9 bases between the germline ends. The CDR3 is made up of 14 amino acids. This chain's CDR3 is CASSFRDTNQPQHS. The CDR3 nucleotides are TGTGCCAGCAGCTTCCGGGACACCAATCAGCCCCAGCATTCT.